This passage covers 20 T cell receptor beta chains from one sample sequenced in a study of cytotoxic CD8 clonotypes in ibrutinib-treated CLL. Here immunoSEQ multiplex PCR was the method, and the copy in TCRdb shows in-frame clones only, minus some. The table has 65,000 to 85,000 clones, over 75% seen once; the top ten hold approximately 3%. The starting material was PBMCs, obtained after 12 months of ibrutinib treatment. These receptors were taken from a human donor with chronic lymphocytic leukemia.

To note about this clone: Relative to the germline gene, one junction end is altered; a read error may explain this. The chain uses TRBV5-4 and TRBJ1-2; no definite D call. The V gene's germline CDR1 is SGHNT and CDR2 YYREEE (reference sequence). There are 13 residues in the CDR3. The CDR3: CASSGDVGKLVPF. The CDR3 nucleotides read TGTGCCAGCAGCGGAGACGTGGGGAAATTAGTTCCCTTC.

The count of this clone is one. The genes are TRBV4-2 and TRBJ2-4, with 9 bases aligning to TRBD2. Germline lookup yields CDR1 LGHNA and CDR2 YNFKEQ. J lost 7 bases, V lost 6 bases, and 10 bases had no gene match. The CDR3 loop spans 15 amino acids. The CDR3 sequence is CASSRGSSGSNIQYF. DNA of the CDR3: TGTGCCAGCAGTCGTGGTAGTAGCGGGAGTAACATTCAGTACTTC.

The rearrangement links TRBV7-2 to TRBJ2-7; TRBD2 agrees at 7 bases. The CDR3 length is 15 residues. V lost 5 bases and J lost 2; bases outside the gene matches: 9. Germline CDR1 SGHTA, CDR2 FQGNSA. CDR3 residues: CASSLSGAETYEQYF. CDR3 DNA: TGTGCCAGCAGCCTAAGCGGGGCGGAAACCTACGAGCAGTACTTC.

The chain joins TRBV7-6 to TRBJ2-7, with 7 bases that match TRBD2. The V gene's germline CDR1 is SGHVS and CDR2 FNYEAQ. The CDR3 length is 13 residues. V shed 5 bases, J shed 4 bases, and the junction held 5 bases outside the gene matches. Here the CDR3 reads CASSPRLAYEQYF. The CDR3 DNA reads TGTGCCAGCAGCCCCCGACTAGCTTACGAGCAGTACTTC.

V gene TRBV19 combines with J gene TRBJ1-1; weak D call: TRBD1 (5 bases). Germline loops: CDR1 LNHDA, CDR2 SQIVND (reference sequence). The CDR3 length is 16 residues. The germline V and J ends were trimmed by 2 bases and 1 base, with 14 bases remaining between them. CDR3 amino acids: CASSIRAGRGNTEAFF. CDR3 bases: TGTGCCAGTAGTATAAGGGCAGGGCGAGGGAACACTGAAGCTTTCTTT.

This clone has more than one count but fewer than ten. V gene TRBV30 combines with J gene TRBJ1-5, with D possibly TRBD1 on 6 matching bases. This CDR3 is built from 13 residues. Between the trimmed V and J ends, which lost 5 bases and 2 bases, there was a span of 10 bases. Looked up from germline, CDR1 is GTSNPN and CDR2 is SVGIG (reference sequence). In DNA form, the CDR3 reads TGTGCCTGGGGGAGACAGGGCAATCAGCCCCAGCATTTT. It translates to CAWGRQGNQPQHF.

The CDR3 loop is CASSSFGQELTNEKLFF. The DNA of the CDR3 is TGCGCCAGCAGCTCCTTTGGACAGGAATTAACTAATGAAAAACTGTTTTTT. The chain combines TRBV5-1 with TRBJ1-4; 7 bases align to TRBD1. The CDR3 runs to 17 residues. Germline V gene lookup returns CDR1 SGHRS and CDR2 YFSETQ. V gave up 3 bases and J gave up 1 base; unmatched junction bases: 9.

This sequence joins TRBV7-2 and TRBJ1-2, with D unclear. Per the germline V gene, CDR1 is SGHTA and CDR2 is FQGNSA. V gave up 3 bases and J gave up 2 bases, with 13 bases separating them. The CDR3 runs to 15 residues. In DNA form, the CDR3 reads TGTGCCAGCAGCTTGTTTCCTGCAGCAAACTATGGCTACACCTTC. Residues: CASSLFPAANYGYTF.

The chain joins TRBV11-2 to TRBJ1-4; 9 positions agree with TRBD1. The germline CDR1 and CDR2 sequences are SGHAT and FQNNGV. CDR3 length: 14 residues. Losses at the gene ends were 5 bases for V and 7 bases for J; bases not matched to a gene: 5. CDR3 bases: TGTGCCAGCAGCCAGACAGGGGGTGCTGAAAAACTGTTTTTT. Translating gives CASSQTGGAEKLFF. Together with reference TRBV11-2 and TRBJ1-4, the CDR3 gives the full variable domain: EAGVAQSPRYKIIEKRQSVAFWCNPISGHATLYWYQQILGQGPKLLIQFQNNGVVDDSQLPKDRFSAERLKGVDSTLKIQPAKLEDSAVYLCASSQTGGAEKLFFGSGTQLSVL.

This clone was observed once. The genes are TRBV4-3 and TRBJ2-5; no clear D. Germline V CDR1 and CDR2: LGHNA, YSLEER. V gave up 0 bases and J gave up 1 base, with 12 bases separating them. The CDR3 has 16 amino acids. DNA of the CDR3: TGCGCCAGCAGCCAAGATTCGCGGAGTTCCCAAGAGACCCAGTACTTC. Its translation is CASSQDSRSSQETQYF.

The chain employs TRBV25-1 and TRBJ2-1, with TRBD1 matching over 9 bases. Looked up from germline, CDR1 is MGHDK and CDR2 is SYGVNS. The CDR3 has 16 residues. The junction had 7 bases not matched to a gene; V was cut back by 1 base and J by 6 bases. The CDR3 DNA reads as TGTGCCAGCAGTGAATTCGGACAGGGGCTCCCCAATGAGCAGTTCTTC. Its translation: CASSEFGQGLPNEQFF.

This chain links TRBV9 with TRBJ1-2; 9 bases agree with TRBD1. Germline CDR1 is SGDLS and CDR2 is YYNGEE. The V segment lost 3 bases and the J segment 5 bases; nucleotides outside the gene matches: 8. The CDR3 has 15 amino acids. The CDR3 is CASSARTGESYGYTF. CDR3 coding DNA: TGTGCCAGCAGCGCCCGGACAGGGGAATCGTATGGCTACACCTTC.

The rearrangement links TRBV5-4 to TRBJ2-3, with 14 bases matching TRBD2. The CDR3 totals 15 residues. J was trimmed by 4 bases and V by 4 bases; bases with no gene match: 2. Germline CDR1 SGHNT, CDR2 YYREEE (reference sequence). As DNA, the CDR3 is TGTGCCAGCAGCGCGGGACTAGCGGGAGCAGATACGCAGTATTTT. Residues: CASSAGLAGADTQYF.

The chain recombines TRBV28 with TRBJ2-1, with D perhaps matching TRBD2 (6 bases). Trimming removed 11 bases from V and 6 bases from J, with 23 bases in between. Per the germline V gene, CDR1 is MDHEN and CDR2 is SYDVKM. The CDR3 runs to 15 residues. CDR3 protein: CAVKREPLRGNEQFF. CDR3 sequence (DNA): TGTGCCGTCAAACGGGAGCCGTTAAGAGGCAATGAGCAGTTCTTC.

This sequence joins TRBV7-9 and TRBJ2-1; D unresolved. The V end lost 1 base, the J end lost 0 bases, and 7 bases lay between the germline ends. Germline V gene data show CDR1 as SEHNR and CDR2 as FQNEAQ (reference sequence). CDR3 length equals 15 residues. CDR3 amino acids: CASSLEGHSYNEQFF. Here the CDR3 DNA reads TGTGCCAGCAGCTTAGAGGGCCACTCCTACAATGAGCAGTTCTTC.

The chain carries TRBV7-8 and TRBJ1-2, with D perhaps matching TRBD1 (6 bases). Trimming left V 1 base short and J 7 bases short, with 22 bases between. The CDR3 is made up of 17 amino acids. The germline gives CDR1 SGHVS, CDR2 FQNEAQ. CDR3 coding DNA: TGTGCCAGCAGCTTAGGGTACGGCCAGGGGACGGTGAGTGGCTACACCTTC. This translates into CASSLGYGQGTVSGYTF.

The CDR3 DNA reads TGTGCCAGCAGTCCCTATGGACAGGAAAATCAGCCCCAGCATTTT. This translates into CASSPYGQENQPQHF. V usage is TRBV27 and J usage is TRBJ1-5; 7 bases are shared with TRBD1. The CDR3 is 15 amino acids. The junction had 8 bases not matched to a gene; V was cut back by 5 bases and J by 4 bases. Germline V lookup: CDR1 MNHEY, CDR2 SMNVEV (reference sequence).

The chain carries TRBV19 and TRBJ1-5; 7 positions match TRBD1. Germline V lookup: CDR1 LNHDA, CDR2 SQIVND (reference sequence). The CDR3 is 14 amino acids. After removal of 4 bases from V and 4 bases from J, the junction contained 4 bases not matched to a gene. This CDR3 reads CASSTRQGNQPQHF. The CDR3, as DNA: TGTGCCAGTAGTACTCGACAGGGTAATCAGCCCCAGCATTTT.

The chain uses TRBV7-9 and TRBJ2-7, with 8 bases identical to TRBD1. Germline CDR1 reads SEHNR; CDR2 reads FQNEAQ (reference sequence). This CDR3 contains 16 residues. Trimming at V came to 5 bases and at J to 4 bases, leaving 13 bases not matched to a gene. The CDR3 sequence is CASSPGQGYFMYEQYF. The CDR3 DNA reads TGTGCCAGCAGCCCAGGACAGGGTTACTTTATGTACGAGCAGTACTTC.

This clone was recorded once. The genes are TRBV4-1 and TRBJ2-3, with 8 positions matching TRBD1. CDR1 is MGHRA, CDR2 YSYEKL, per germline. The CDR3 runs 18 residues. Trimming cost V 0 bases and J 5 bases; bases outside gene matches: 13. Written as DNA, the CDR3 is TGCGCCAGCAGCCAAGATTCGATGGCAGGGGGCCTTGGAGATACGCAGTATTTT. Residues: CASSQDSMAGGLGDTQYF.